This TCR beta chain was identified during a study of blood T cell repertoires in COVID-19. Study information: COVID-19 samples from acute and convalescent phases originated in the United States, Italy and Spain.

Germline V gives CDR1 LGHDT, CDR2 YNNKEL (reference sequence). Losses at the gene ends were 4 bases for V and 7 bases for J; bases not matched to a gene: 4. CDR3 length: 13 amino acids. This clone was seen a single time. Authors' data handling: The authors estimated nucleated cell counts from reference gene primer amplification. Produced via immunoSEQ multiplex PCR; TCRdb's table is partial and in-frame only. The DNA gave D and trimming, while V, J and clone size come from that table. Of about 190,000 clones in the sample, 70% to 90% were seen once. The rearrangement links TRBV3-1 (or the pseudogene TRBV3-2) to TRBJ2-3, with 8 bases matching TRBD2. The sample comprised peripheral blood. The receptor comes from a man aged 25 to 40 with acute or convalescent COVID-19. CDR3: CASSPIAGNTQYF. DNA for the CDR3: TGTGCCAGCAGCCCCATAGCGGGGAATACGCAGTATTTT.